The next 6 T cell receptor beta chains were all read from a single sample in a study of T-cell reconstitution after alpha-beta-depleted transplantation in children. As it was prepared, the TCRbeta library received unique molecular identifiers. MiXCR was run by TCRdb on the PCR reads, yielding one entry per CDR3 protein. The data hold fewer than 550,000 distinct CDR3 sequences, with 9.5% to 12% observed a single time. Sequences were derived from PBMCs, mostly from graft donor cells, sampled 180 days after TCRalphabeta/CD19-depleted stem cell transplant. The origin of the receptors is a female patient aged 2 to 10 who had a stem cell transplant for aplastic anemia, so the T cells may come from the graft donor.

This clonotype has a handful of counts. The chain joins TRBV10-3 to TRBJ2-3; 11 nucleotides agree with TRBD2. The germline V gene encodes CDR1 ENHRY and CDR2 SYGVKD. The CDR3 consists of 17 residues. V shed 2 bases and J 4 bases; nucleotides not matched to a gene: 8. DNA for the CDR3: TGTGCCATCAGTGAGACGTTAGCGGGAGGGGATTCAGATACGCAGTATTTT. Translating it yields CAISETLAGGDSDTQYF.

The chain has TRBV12-3 or TRBV12-4 and TRBJ1-3; 7 bases align to TRBD1. The CDR3 is made up of 17 amino acids. V lost 6 bases and J lost 4; bases outside the gene matches: 15. CDR3 bases: TGTGCCAGCAGACCGGGCGCGACAGGGTTCACCGGAAACACCATATATTTT. Encoded protein: CASRPGATGFTGNTIYF.

There are a few counts of this clonotype. CDR3 region: CASSSPGTGGTYEQYF. CDR3 coding DNA: TGTGCCAGCAGTTCACCCGGGACAGGGGGCACCTACGAGCAGTACTTC. The V and J genes are TRBV28 and TRBJ2-7; 12 nucleotides align to TRBD1. The length of the CDR3 is 16 residues. Germline CDR1 MDHEN, CDR2 SYDVKM. J gave up 2 bases and V 4 bases, and 6 bases lay outside the gene matches. Full variable domain (missing parts from reference TRBV28 and TRBJ2-7): DVKVTQSSRYLVKRTGEKVFLECVQDMDHENMFWYRQDPGLGLRLIYFSYDVKMKEKGDIPEGYSVSREKKERFSLILESASTNQTSMYLCASSSPGTGGTYEQYFGPGTRLTVT.

J is TRBJ1-5 and V is TRBV25-1; D is perhaps TRBD1 (5 bases). In germline, CDR1 is MGHDK, CDR2 SYGVNS. V dropped 6 bases and J dropped 1 base, with 10 bases sitting between them. This CDR3 has 14 amino acids. The CDR3 loop reads CASRGEGSNQPQHF. The DNA of the CDR3 is TGTGCCAGCAGGGGGGAGGGGAGCAATCAGCCCCAGCATTTT.

This clonotype showed up just a few times. V is TRBV5-1 and J is TRBJ2-1; TRBD2 aligns across 8 bases. V shed 2 bases, J shed 3 bases, and the junction held 10 bases outside the gene matches. Germline-derived CDR1 and CDR2 are SGHRS and YFSETQ. There are 17 residues in the CDR3. The CDR3: CASSFAFGGRFYNEQFF. CDR3 in DNA: TGCGCCAGCAGCTTTGCTTTCGGCGGGAGGTTCTACAATGAGCAGTTCTTC.

The CDR3 nucleotides read TGCAGCGTTGAAATTATTCCAGGGGGAAACTACGAGCAGTACTTC. It yields the protein CSVEIIPGGNYEQYF. J is TRBJ2-7 and V is TRBV29-1; 7 positions agree with TRBD1. This CDR3 region has 15 residues. V lost 2 bases and J lost 3; bases outside the gene matches: 10. Germline CDR1 reads SQVTM; CDR2 reads ANQGSEA.